The 2 T cell receptor beta chains below come from one sample, sequenced in a study of OX40 agonist ivuxolimab in advanced cancers. TCRdb's copy holds only in-frame clones and misses some; the assay was immunoSEQ multiplex PCR. The sample carries 15,000 to 20,000 clones, about 71% recorded once. The sequences come from CD4+ or CD8+ T cells sorted from blood, collected in a trial of the OX40 agonist ivuxolimab. These receptor sequences come from an adult with an advanced solid tumor such as melanoma, head and neck, liver or kidney cancer.

This clone occurred a few times. The chain employs TRBV6-5 and TRBJ2-7; 7 nucleotides agree with TRBD1. V shed 4 bases and J 5 bases; nucleotides not matched to a gene: 5. The CDR3 contains 13 residues. Germline V gene data show CDR1 as MNHEY and CDR2 as SVGAGI. CDR3 nucleotides: TGTGCCAGCAGTTCCGGGACAGTGAACGAGCAGTACTTC. As protein: CASSSGTVNEQYF.

The rearrangement uses TRBV19 and TRBJ1-5, with D perhaps TRBD1 (5 bases). V was cut by 0 bases and J by 7 bases, with 19 bases left in between. The CDR3 runs to 17 residues. Germline-derived CDR1 and CDR2 are LNHDA and SQIVND (reference sequence). CDR3 bases: TGTGCCAGTAGTATAGATCTAGGATGGCAGGGAGACCAGCCCCAGCATTTT. It codes for CASSIDLGWQGDQPQHF.